This T cell receptor beta chain is drawn from a study of T cells after yellow fever vaccination. CDR1 and CDR2 (germline): SGHAT, FQNNGV. This CDR3 has 15 amino acids. Trimming cost V 4 bases and J 7 bases; bases outside gene matches: 9. Study results and limitations: In post-booster samples, most primary-vaccination clones reappeared (about 95% CD4, approximately 91% CD8).

This clonotype has ten or more counts. Its antigen is unidentified. It was through 5'RACE template switching that TCR cDNA was made, with a universal primer site and UMIs added. TCRdb independently ran MiXCR on the 5' RACE reads; one entry per CDR3 protein. This table has around 610,000 distinct CDR3 sequences, approximately 13% appearing once. This chain uses TRBV11-2 with TRBJ2-1; 8 positions match TRBD2. The origin of this receptor is a man aged 30 to 39 who received the YFV17D yellow fever vaccine. Sequenced here: PBMCs, sampled on the day of the yellow fever booster vaccination. This CDR3 reads CASSSPRGGENEQFF. In nucleotides, the CDR3 is TGTGCCAGCAGCTCCCCCCGGGGGGGAGAGAATGAGCAGTTCTTC.